The present T cell receptor beta chain was sequenced within a study of shared clonotypes between healthy human individuals. The CDR3 extends over 14 amino acids. In germline, CDR1 is MDHEN, CDR2 SYDVKM. Trimming removed 3 bases at V and 2 bases at J, with 10 bases between. Replicate PCRs for sorted subsets used around 200 ng DNA; this equaled some 30,000 T cell genomes. TCRdb's table, derived via immunoSEQ multiplex PCR, lists solely in-frame clones and lacks some. This sample has approximately 2.1 million clones; 93% occur once, and the top ten carry 0.39%. This TCR was recovered from a man aged 18 to 30 in good health. Some clones in this sample may be carry-over from other donors' samples. The sequenced sample consisted of naive CD4+ T cells from PBMCs. As for subset: CD45RA+ positively selected. The V call is TRBV28, the J call TRBJ2-5; D remains ambiguous. The CDR3 sequence is CASSFSRAQETQYF. Written as DNA, the CDR3 is TGTGCCAGCAGTTTCTCTAGGGCACAAGAGACCCAGTACTTC.